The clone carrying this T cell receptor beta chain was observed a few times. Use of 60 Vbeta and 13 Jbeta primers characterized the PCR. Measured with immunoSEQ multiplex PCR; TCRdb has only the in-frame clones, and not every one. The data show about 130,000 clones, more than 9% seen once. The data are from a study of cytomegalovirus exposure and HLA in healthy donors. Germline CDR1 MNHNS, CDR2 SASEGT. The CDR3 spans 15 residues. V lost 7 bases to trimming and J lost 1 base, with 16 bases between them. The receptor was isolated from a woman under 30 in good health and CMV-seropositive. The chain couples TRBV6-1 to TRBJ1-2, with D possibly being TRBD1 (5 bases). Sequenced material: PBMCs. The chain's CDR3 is CASIETGTHNYGYTF. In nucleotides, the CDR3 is TGTGCCAGCATAGAGACCGGGACTCATAACTATGGCTACACCTTC.